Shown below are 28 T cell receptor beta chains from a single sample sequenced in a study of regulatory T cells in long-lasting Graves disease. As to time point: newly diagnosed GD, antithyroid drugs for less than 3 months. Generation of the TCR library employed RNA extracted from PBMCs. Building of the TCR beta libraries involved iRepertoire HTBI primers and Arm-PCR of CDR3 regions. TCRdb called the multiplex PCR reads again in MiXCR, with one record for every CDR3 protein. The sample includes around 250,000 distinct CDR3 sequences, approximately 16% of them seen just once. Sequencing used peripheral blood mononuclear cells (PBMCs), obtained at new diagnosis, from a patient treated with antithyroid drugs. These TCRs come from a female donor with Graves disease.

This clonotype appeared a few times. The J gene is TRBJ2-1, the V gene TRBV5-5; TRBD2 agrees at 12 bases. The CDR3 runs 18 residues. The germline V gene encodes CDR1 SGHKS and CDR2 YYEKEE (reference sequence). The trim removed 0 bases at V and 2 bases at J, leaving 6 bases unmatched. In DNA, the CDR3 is TGTGCCAGCAGCTTGGGTCTAGCGGGAGGGGGGACCTACAATGAGCAGTTCTTC. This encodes CASSLGLAGGGTYNEQFF.

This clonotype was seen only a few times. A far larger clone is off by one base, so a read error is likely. In DNA form, the CDR3 reads TGTGCCAGCAGCGTAGACGCCACCTCGGGCGATGAGCAGTACTTC. It is translated as CASSVDATSGDEQYF. This chain connects TRBV9 to TRBJ2-7; no reliable D call. CDR3 size: 15 residues. V shed 0 bases and J shed 7 bases, with 17 bases lying between them. Germline V gene lookup returns CDR1 SGDLS and CDR2 YYNGEE.

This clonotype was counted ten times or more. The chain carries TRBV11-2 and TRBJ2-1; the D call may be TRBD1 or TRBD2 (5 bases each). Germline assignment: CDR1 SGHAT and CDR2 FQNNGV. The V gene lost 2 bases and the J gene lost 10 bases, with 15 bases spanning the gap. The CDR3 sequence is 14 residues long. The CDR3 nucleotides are TGTGCCAGCAGCTTATTTCCCGGGGCTTGGGAGCAGTTCTTC. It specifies CASSLFPGAWEQFF.

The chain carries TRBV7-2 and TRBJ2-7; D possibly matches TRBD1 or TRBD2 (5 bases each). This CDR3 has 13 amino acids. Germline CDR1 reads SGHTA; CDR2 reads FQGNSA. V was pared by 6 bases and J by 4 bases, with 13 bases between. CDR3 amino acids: CASSQIGAYEQYF. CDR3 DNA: TGTGCCAGCAGTCAGATCGGGGCTTACGAGCAGTACTTC. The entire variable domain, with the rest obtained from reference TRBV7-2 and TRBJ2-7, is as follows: GAGVSQSPSNKVTEKGKDVELRCDPISGHTALYWYRQSLGQGLEFLIYFQGNSAPDKSGLPSDRFSAERTGGSVSTLTIQRTQQEDSAVYLCASSQIGAYEQYFGPGTRLTVT.

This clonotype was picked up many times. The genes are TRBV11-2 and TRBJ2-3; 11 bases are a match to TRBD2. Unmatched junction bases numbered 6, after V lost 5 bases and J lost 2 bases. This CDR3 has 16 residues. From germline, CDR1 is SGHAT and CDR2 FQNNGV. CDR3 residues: CASSPRTSGYTDTQYF. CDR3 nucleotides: TGTGCCAGCAGCCCACGGACTAGCGGGTACACAGATACGCAGTATTTT.

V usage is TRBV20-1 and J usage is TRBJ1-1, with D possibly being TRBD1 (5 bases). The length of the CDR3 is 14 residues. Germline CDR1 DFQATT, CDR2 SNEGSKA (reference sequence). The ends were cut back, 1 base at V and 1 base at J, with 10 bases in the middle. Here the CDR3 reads CSARGGTENTEAFF. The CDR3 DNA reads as TGCAGTGCTAGAGGTGGGACGGAGAACACTGAAGCTTTCTTT.

CDR3 amino acids: CASSYTRSDTQYF. DNA of the CDR3: TGTGCCAGCAGTTACACTCGGTCCGATACGCAGTATTTT. The chain couples TRBV6-2 or TRBV6-3 to TRBJ2-3; D is uncertain. Trimming pared 2 bases from V and 6 bases from J, leaving 9 bases between. Looked up from germline, CDR1 is MNHEY and CDR2 is SVGEGT. There are 13 residues in the CDR3.

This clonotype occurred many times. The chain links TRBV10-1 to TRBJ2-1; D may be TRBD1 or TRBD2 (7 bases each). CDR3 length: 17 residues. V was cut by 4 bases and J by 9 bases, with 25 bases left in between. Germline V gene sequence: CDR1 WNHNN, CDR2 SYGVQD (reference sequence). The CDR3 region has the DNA TGCGCCAGCAGTGGAGGAAGAGGGAGGGAGGGGGCTCTTGAGCAGTTCTTC. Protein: CASSGGRGREGALEQFF.

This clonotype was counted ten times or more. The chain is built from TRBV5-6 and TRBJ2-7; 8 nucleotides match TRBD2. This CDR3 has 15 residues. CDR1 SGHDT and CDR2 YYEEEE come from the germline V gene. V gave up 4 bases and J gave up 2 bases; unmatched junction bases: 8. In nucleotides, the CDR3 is TGTGCCAGCAGCGACAAGCGGGAGCCCCCCTACGAGCAGTACTTC. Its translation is CASSDKREPPYEQYF.

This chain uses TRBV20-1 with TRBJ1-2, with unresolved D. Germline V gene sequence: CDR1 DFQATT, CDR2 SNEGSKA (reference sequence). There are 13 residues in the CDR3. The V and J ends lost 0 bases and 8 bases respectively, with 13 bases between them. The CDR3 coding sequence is TGCAGTGCTAGAGATACACGGAAAGGCGGCTACACCTTC. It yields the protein CSARDTRKGGYTF.

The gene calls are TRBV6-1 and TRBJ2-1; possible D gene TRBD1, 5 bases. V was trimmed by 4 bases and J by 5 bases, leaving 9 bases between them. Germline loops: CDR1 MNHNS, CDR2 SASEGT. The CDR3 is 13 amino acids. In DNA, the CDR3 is TGTGCCAGCAGTGTCTCGGACAACAATGAGCAGTTCTTC. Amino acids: CASSVSDNNEQFF.

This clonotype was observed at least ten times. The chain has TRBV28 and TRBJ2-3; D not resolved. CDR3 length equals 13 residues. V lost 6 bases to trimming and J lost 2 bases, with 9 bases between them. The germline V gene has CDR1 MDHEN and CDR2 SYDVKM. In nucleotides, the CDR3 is TGTGCCAGCAGCCCTCTATTCACAGATACGCAGTATTTT. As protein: CASSPLFTDTQYF. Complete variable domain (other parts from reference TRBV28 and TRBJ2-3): DVKVTQSSRYLVKRTGEKVFLECVQDMDHENMFWYRQDPGLGLRLIYFSYDVKMKEKGDIPEGYSVSREKKERFSLILESASTNQTSMYLCASSPLFTDTQYFGPGTRLTVL.

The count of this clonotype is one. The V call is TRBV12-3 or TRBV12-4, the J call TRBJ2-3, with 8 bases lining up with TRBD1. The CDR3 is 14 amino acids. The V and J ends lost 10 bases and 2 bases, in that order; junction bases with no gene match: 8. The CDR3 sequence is CATQTGGSTDTQYF. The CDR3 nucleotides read TGTGCCACCCAAACAGGGGGTTCCACAGATACGCAGTATTTT.

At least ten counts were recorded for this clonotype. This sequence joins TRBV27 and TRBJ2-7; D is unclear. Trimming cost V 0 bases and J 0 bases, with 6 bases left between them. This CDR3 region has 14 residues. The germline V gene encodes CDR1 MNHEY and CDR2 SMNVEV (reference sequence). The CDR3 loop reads CASSLSQNSYEQYF. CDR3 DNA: TGTGCCAGCAGTTTATCACAAAACTCCTACGAGCAGTACTTC.

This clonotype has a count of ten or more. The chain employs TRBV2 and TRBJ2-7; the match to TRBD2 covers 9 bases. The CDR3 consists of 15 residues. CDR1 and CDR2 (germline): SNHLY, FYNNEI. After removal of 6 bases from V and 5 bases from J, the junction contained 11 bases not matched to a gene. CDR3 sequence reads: CASRPSSGRLDEQYF. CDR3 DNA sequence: TGTGCCAGCAGACCCAGTAGCGGGAGACTTGACGAGCAGTACTTC.

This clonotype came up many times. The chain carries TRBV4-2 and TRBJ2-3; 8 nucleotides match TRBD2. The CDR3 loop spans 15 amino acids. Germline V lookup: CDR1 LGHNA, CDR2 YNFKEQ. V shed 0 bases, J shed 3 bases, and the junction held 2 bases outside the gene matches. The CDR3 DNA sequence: TGTGCCAGCAGCCAAGAAAGCGGGAGTACAGATACGCAGTATTTT. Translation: CASSQESGSTDTQYF.

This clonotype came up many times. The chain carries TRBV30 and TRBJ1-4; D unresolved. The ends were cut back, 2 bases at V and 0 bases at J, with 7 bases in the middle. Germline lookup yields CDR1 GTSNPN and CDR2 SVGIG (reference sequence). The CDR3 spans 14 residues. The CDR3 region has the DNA TGTGCCTGGAGTACAGATGCAACTAATGAAAAACTGTTTTTT. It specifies CAWSTDATNEKLFF. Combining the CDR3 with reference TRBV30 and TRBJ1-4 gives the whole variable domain SQTIHQWPATLVQPVGSPLSLECTVEGTSNPNLYWYRQAAGRGLQLLFYSVGIGQISSEVPQNLSASRPQDRQFILSSKKLLLSDSGFYLCAWSTDATNEKLFFGSGTQLSVL.

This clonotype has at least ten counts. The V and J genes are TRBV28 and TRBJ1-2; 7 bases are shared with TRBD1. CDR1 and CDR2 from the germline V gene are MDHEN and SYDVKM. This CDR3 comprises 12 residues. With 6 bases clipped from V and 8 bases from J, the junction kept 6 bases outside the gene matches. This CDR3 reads CASRRRGGGYTF. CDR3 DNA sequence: TGTGCCAGCAGGCGACGAGGGGGCGGCTACACCTTC.

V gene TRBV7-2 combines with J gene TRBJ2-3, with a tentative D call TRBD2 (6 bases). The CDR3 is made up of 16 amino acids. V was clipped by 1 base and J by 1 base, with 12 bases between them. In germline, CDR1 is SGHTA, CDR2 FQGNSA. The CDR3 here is CASSLVGVAGTDTQYF. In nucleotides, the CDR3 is TGTGCCAGCAGCTTAGTCGGGGTAGCGGGCACAGATACGCAGTATTTT.

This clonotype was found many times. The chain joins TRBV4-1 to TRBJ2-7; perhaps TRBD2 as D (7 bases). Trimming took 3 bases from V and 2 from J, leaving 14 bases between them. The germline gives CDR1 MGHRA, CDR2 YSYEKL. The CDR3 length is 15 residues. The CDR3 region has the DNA TGCGCCAGCAGCCACCAACAGGGAGGGCCCTACGAGCAGTACTTC. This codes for CASSHQQGGPYEQYF.

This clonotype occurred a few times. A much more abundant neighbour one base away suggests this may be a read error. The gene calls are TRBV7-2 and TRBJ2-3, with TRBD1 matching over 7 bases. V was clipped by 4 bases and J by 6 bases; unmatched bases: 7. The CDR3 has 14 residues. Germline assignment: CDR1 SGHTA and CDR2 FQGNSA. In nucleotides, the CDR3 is TGTGCCAGCAGCTCTGACAGGGATGCGGATACGCAGTATTTT. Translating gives CASSSDRDADTQYF.

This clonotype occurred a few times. The CDR3: CASGTPEDTQYF. The CDR3 nucleotides read TGTGCCAGCGGGACACCGGAGGATACGCAGTATTTT. The chain links TRBV5-8 to TRBJ2-3; tentatively, D is TRBD1 (6 bases). Germline lookup yields CDR1 SGHTS and CDR2 YDEGEE. V lost 7 bases and J 6 bases, leaving 12 bases between the germline ends. The length of the CDR3 is 12 residues.

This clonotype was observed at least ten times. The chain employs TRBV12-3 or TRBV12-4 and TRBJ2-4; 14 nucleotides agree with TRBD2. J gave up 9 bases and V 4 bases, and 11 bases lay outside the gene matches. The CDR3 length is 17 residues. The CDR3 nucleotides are TGTGCCAGCAGTTCCCAGACTAGCGGGAGGGCCCAGACCATTCAGTACTTC. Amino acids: CASSSQTSGRAQTIQYF.

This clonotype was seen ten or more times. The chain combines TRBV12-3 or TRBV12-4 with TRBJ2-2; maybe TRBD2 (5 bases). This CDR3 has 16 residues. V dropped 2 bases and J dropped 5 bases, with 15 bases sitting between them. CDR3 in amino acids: CASSLLGVWSTGELFF. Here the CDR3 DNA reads TGTGCCAGCAGTTTATTGGGAGTTTGGAGTACCGGGGAGCTGTTTTTT.

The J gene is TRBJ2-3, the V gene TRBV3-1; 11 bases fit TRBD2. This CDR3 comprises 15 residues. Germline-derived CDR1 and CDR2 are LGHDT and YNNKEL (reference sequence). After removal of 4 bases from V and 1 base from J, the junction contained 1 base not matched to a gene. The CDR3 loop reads CASSRLAGRTDTQYF. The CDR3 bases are TGTGCCAGCAGCCGACTAGCGGGACGCACAGATACGCAGTATTTT.

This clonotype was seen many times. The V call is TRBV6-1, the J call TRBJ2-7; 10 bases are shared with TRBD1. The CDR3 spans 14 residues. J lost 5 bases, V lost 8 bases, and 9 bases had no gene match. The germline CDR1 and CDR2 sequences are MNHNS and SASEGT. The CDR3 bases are TGTGCCAGCCAAAGGGACAGGGGACGCGACGAGCAGTACTTC. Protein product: CASQRDRGRDEQYF.

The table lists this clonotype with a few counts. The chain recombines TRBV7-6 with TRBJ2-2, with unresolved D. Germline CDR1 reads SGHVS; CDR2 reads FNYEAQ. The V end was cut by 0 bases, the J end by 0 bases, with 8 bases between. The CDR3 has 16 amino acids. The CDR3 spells CASSLAATANTGELFF. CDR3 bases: TGTGCCAGCAGCTTAGCGGCAACGGCGAACACCGGGGAGCTGTTTTTT.

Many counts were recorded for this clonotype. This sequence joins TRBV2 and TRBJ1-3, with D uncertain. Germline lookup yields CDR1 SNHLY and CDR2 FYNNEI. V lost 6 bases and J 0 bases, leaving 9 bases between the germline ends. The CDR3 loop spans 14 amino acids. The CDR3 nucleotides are TGTGCCAGCAGGGGGAGGGACTCTGGAAACACCATATATTTT. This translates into CASRGRDSGNTIYF.